Each of the 29 T cell receptor beta chains below was sequenced from the same sample in a study of CD8 T cells in Susac syndrome. RNA was extracted with the RNeasy kit, and a quantity of roughly 0.45 to 1 ug was reverse transcribed using random hexamers. TCRdb analysed the immunoSEQ multiplex PCR reads with MiXCR anew, one entry per CDR3 protein. Of some 300,000 distinct CDR3 sequences in the sample, approximately 91% were seen once. Sequenced input: CD8+ T cells from PBMCs. These receptors were collected from a human donor with multiple sclerosis.

The rearrangement uses TRBV20-1 and TRBJ1-5; 8 bases agree with TRBD1. This CDR3 has 14 amino acids. CDR1 DFQATT and CDR2 SNEGSKA come from the germline V gene (reference sequence). V lost 6 bases, J lost 7 bases, and 11 bases stayed unmatched. CDR3 coding DNA: TGCAGTGCAAAAGACGGACAGGGCGGACAGCCCCAGCATTTT. It codes for CSAKDGQGGQPQHF.

The chain recombines TRBV5-8 with TRBJ2-1; no clear D gene. V lost 0 bases, J lost 10 bases, and 20 bases lay in between. The CDR3 has 16 amino acids. Germline values: CDR1 SGHTS, CDR2 YDEGEE. In DNA form, the CDR3 reads TGTGCCAGCAGCTTGGCCCCCGTGGGTACTGGGGTCGAGCAGTTCTTC. It codes for CASSLAPVGTGVEQFF.

The chain combines TRBV10-3 with TRBJ1-2; 9 nucleotides line up with TRBD1. V lost 4 bases and J lost 3; bases outside the gene matches: 21. Germline CDR1 reads ENHRY; CDR2 reads SYGVKD. The CDR3 has 20 amino acids. CDR3 amino acids: CAISGPVSPGTGNHHYGYTF. The CDR3 bases are TGTGCCATCAGTGGGCCTGTTTCCCCCGGGACAGGGAATCATCACTATGGCTACACCTTC.

The chain employs TRBV6-5 and TRBJ2-1, with D hard to call. Germline-derived CDR1 and CDR2 are MNHEY and SVGAGI. The CDR3 contains 16 residues. V lost 0 bases and J lost 7, with 16 bases in between. This CDR3 is CASSYSTFEMGNEQFF. Here the CDR3 DNA reads TGTGCCAGCAGTTACTCGACCTTCGAAATGGGGAATGAGCAGTTCTTC.

This chain uses TRBV7-8 with TRBJ2-7, with 9 bases fitting TRBD2. Losses at the gene ends were 8 bases for V and 5 bases for J; bases not matched to a gene: 7. Germline assignment: CDR1 SGHVS and CDR2 FQNEAQ. The length of the CDR3 is 13 residues. CDR3 nucleotides: TGTGCCAGCTCTAGCGGGAAGTTCAACGAGCAGTACTTC. This gives the protein CASSSGKFNEQYF. The whole variable domain, remainder taken from reference TRBV7-8 and TRBJ2-7, is GAGVSQSPRYKVAKRGQDVALRCDPISGHVSLFWYQQALGQGPEFLTYFQNEAQLDKSGLPSDRFFAERPEGSVSTLKIQRTQQEDSAVYLCASSSGKFNEQYFGPGTRLTVT.

This chain uses TRBV30 with TRBJ1-4; possible D gene TRBD1, 6 bases. Germline V lookup: CDR1 GTSNPN, CDR2 SVGIG (reference sequence). V lost 1 base and J lost 2, with 17 bases in between. The CDR3 has 17 residues. In DNA, the CDR3 is TGTGCCTGGAGTGGACCAGCACAGGGTCCCACTAATGAAAAACTGTTTTTT. Translated, it gives CAWSGPAQGPTNEKLFF.

This sequence joins TRBV27 and TRBJ2-6; maybe TRBD2 (6 bases). Germline V gives CDR1 MNHEY, CDR2 SMNVEV (reference sequence). V was trimmed by 6 bases and J by 0 bases, leaving 15 bases between them. The CDR3 runs to 17 residues. The CDR3 sequence: CASRDRDLNSGANVLTF. The CDR3 DNA sequence: TGTGCCAGCAGAGACCGGGACTTAAACTCTGGGGCCAACGTCCTGACTTTC.

The chain uses TRBV3-1 and TRBJ2-3; 12 bases line up with TRBD2. This CDR3 spans 17 amino acids. V gave up 3 bases and J gave up 0 bases; unmatched junction bases: 4. Germline values: CDR1 LGHDT, CDR2 YNNKEL (reference sequence). In nucleotides, the CDR3 is TGTGCCAGCAGCCAGCCTGGGACTAGCGGGAGCACAGATACGCAGTATTTT. Its translation is CASSQPGTSGSTDTQYF.

The chain joins TRBV10-3 to TRBJ2-1, with a possible D match to TRBD2 (5 bases). The CDR3 is made up of 15 amino acids. Trimming took 0 bases from V and 10 from J, leaving 16 bases between them. Looked up from germline, CDR1 is ENHRY and CDR2 is SYGVKD. The CDR3 nucleotides are TGTGCCATCAGTGAGTCAGTAGGCCTCCCGGGAGAGCAGTTCTTC. Residues: CAISESVGLPGEQFF.

The chain combines TRBV19 with TRBJ2-7; TRBD2 might be the D (6 bases). Trimming took 5 bases from V and 3 from J, leaving 17 bases between them. Germline assignment: CDR1 LNHDA and CDR2 SQIVND (reference sequence). CDR3 length: 15 residues. CDR3 sequence (DNA): TGTGCCAGTAGTTACGGGGGAATCGGGAACTACGAGCAGTACTTC. Its protein product is CASSYGGIGNYEQYF.

The chain joins TRBV20-1 to TRBJ2-1; 9 bases line up with TRBD2. Germline-derived CDR1 and CDR2 are DFQATT and SNEGSKA (reference sequence). The CDR3 runs to 16 residues. Trimming at V came to 3 bases and at J to 7 bases, leaving 13 bases not matched to a gene. The CDR3 here is CSARRLSGSEINEQFF. The CDR3 region has the DNA TGCAGTGCTAGGCGACTTAGCGGGAGTGAAATTAATGAGCAGTTCTTC.

This clonotype was counted a single time. V gene TRBV14 combines with J gene TRBJ1-1; D is unresolved. V gave up 4 bases and J gave up 7 bases, with 13 bases separating them. The CDR3 runs 13 residues. The V gene's germline CDR1 is SGHDN and CDR2 FVKESK. CDR3 residues: CASSLAALGEAFF. In nucleotides, the CDR3 is TGTGCCAGCAGCCTGGCGGCACTGGGTGAAGCTTTCTTT.

The chain combines TRBV28 with TRBJ2-7, with 9 nucleotides matching TRBD1. CDR1 MDHEN and CDR2 SYDVKM come from the germline V gene. CDR3 length: 14 residues. The J segment lost 0 bases and the V segment lost 5 bases, leaving 2 bases of the junction unmatched. CDR3 residues: CASSGTGSSYEQYF. The CDR3, as DNA: TGTGCCAGCAGTGGGACAGGGAGCTCCTACGAGCAGTACTTC.

This clonotype was found once. The V and J genes are TRBV29-1 and TRBJ1-1; the D gene is possibly TRBD1 (5 bases). Trimming took 8 bases from V and 5 from J, leaving 33 bases between them. The CDR3 sequence is 18 residues long. Germline V gene sequence: CDR1 SQVTM, CDR2 ANQGSEA. The CDR3 bases are TGCAGCCTACTTGGTACAGTTGTTCGGTCGGGGGGGTGGACTGAAGCTTTCTTT. It is translated as CSLLGTVVRSGGWTEAFF. The entire variable domain, with the rest obtained from reference TRBV29-1 and TRBJ1-1, is as follows: SAVISQKPSRDICQRGTSLTIQCQVDSQVTMMFWYRQQPGQSLTLIATANQGSEATYESGFVIDKFPISRPNLTFSTLTVSNMSPEDSSIYLCSLLGTVVRSGGWTEAFFGQGTRLTVV.

The gene calls are TRBV7-9 and TRBJ2-3; no firm D call. V lost 5 bases and J 6 bases, leaving 15 bases between the germline ends. The CDR3 is 14 amino acids. Germline lookup yields CDR1 SEHNR and CDR2 FQNEAQ (reference sequence). CDR3 protein: CASSLPTTPDTQYF. CDR3 bases: TGTGCCAGCAGCCTACCCACAACACCGGATACGCAGTATTTT.

This clonotype came up a few times. The J gene is TRBJ2-7, the V gene TRBV6-2 or TRBV6-3; possible D gene TRBD1, 6 bases. Trimming stripped 0 bases from V and 1 base from J, with 10 bases between. CDR1 MNHEY and CDR2 SVGEGT come from the germline V gene. CDR3 length equals 15 residues. The CDR3 DNA follows: TGTGCCAGCAGTTACTCGGACAGAACATCCTACGAGCAGTACTTC. Protein product: CASSYSDRTSYEQYF.

The V call is TRBV4-1, the J call TRBJ2-7, with D possibly TRBD1 on 5 matching bases. The V gene's germline CDR1 is MGHRA and CDR2 YSYEKL. The length of the CDR3 is 14 residues. The ends were cut back, 4 bases at V and 5 bases at J, with 15 bases in the middle. CDR3 sequence reads: CASSLVGARNEQYF. The CDR3 DNA reads as TGCGCCAGCAGCCTAGTTGGGGCGCGGAACGAGCAGTACTTC.

The V gene is TRBV6-2 or TRBV6-3, the J gene TRBJ2-3; D possibly corresponds to TRBD2 (5 bases). This CDR3 comprises 15 residues. Germline assignment: CDR1 MNHEY and CDR2 SVGEGT. V lost 2 bases and J 6 bases, leaving 15 bases between the germline ends. CDR3 nucleotide sequence: TGTGCCAGCAGTTACCGTTCGGGGTCGTTGGATACGCAGTATTTT. Its translation: CASSYRSGSLDTQYF.

The CDR3 nucleotides are TGCAGCGTTGAAGTCGCGCTAGCCAACTCCTACGAGCAGTACTTC. Its protein is CSVEVALANSYEQYF. The rearrangement links TRBV29-1 to TRBJ2-7; D may be TRBD2 (5 bases). There are 15 residues in the CDR3. The V gene lost 1 base and the J gene lost 0 bases, with 13 bases spanning the gap. Germline lookup yields CDR1 SQVTM and CDR2 ANQGSEA.

This rearrangement joins TRBV30 to TRBJ2-1; 9 nucleotides line up with TRBD2. The CDR3 covers 14 residues. Per the germline V gene, CDR1 is GTSNPN and CDR2 is SVGIG (reference sequence). J was trimmed by 6 bases and V by 7 bases; bases with no gene match: 10. CDR3 coding DNA: TGTGCCTCCAGCCAGCGGGGGGACCCCAATGAGCAGTTCTTC. The encoded protein is CASSQRGDPNEQFF.

The chain joins TRBV9 to TRBJ2-1, with D perhaps matching TRBD2 (5 bases). V lost 3 bases, J lost 1 base, and 11 bases lay in between. Germline CDR1 and CDR2: SGDLS and YYNGEE. This CDR3 spans 15 amino acids. CDR3 protein: CASSEGQRSYNEQFF. For the CDR3, the DNA is TGTGCCAGCAGCGAGGGCCAGCGGTCCTACAATGAGCAGTTCTTC.

The V and J genes are TRBV19 and TRBJ1-1; 7 bases line up with TRBD1. In germline, CDR1 is LNHDA, CDR2 SQIVND (reference sequence). V trimming: 0 bases; J trimming: 3 bases; junction bases outside the gene matches: 7. The CDR3 is 16 amino acids. The CDR3 DNA reads TGTGCCAGTAGTATAGACCCGACAGGGAGGGACACTGAAGCTTTCTTT. This codes for CASSIDPTGRDTEAFF.

The chain combines TRBV4-3 with TRBJ2-2; 8 nucleotides align to TRBD1. V trimming: 1 base; J trimming: 6 bases; junction bases outside the gene matches: 4. This CDR3 is 15 amino acids long. The V gene's germline CDR1 is LGHNA and CDR2 YSLEER. The CDR3 DNA follows: TGCGCCAGCAGCCAAGCCCAACAGGGGGCCGGGGAGCTGTTTTTT. This encodes CASSQAQQGAGELFF.

The V call is TRBV28, the J call TRBJ2-5; D is possibly TRBD1 (5 bases). Trimming shortened V by 7 bases and J by 2 bases, and 14 bases separated the two germline ends. Germline-derived CDR1 and CDR2 are MDHEN and SYDVKM. This CDR3 is 14 amino acids long. The CDR3 region is CASNEWQGQETQYF. In nucleotides, the CDR3 is TGTGCCAGCAACGAATGGCAGGGTCAAGAGACCCAGTACTTC.

V usage is TRBV4-3 and J usage is TRBJ2-7; D is unresolved. Germline loops: CDR1 LGHNA, CDR2 YSLEER. V was trimmed by 3 bases and J by 7 bases, leaving 10 bases between them. CDR3 length: 12 amino acids. The CDR3 DNA reads as TGCGCCAGCAGCCATGGGGTAGGTGAGCAGTACTTC. This codes for CASSHGVGEQYF.

As DNA, the CDR3 is TGTGCCAGCAGTTACTCGGCGCAGACCTACGAGCAGTACTTC. It yields the protein CASSYSAQTYEQYF. The gene calls are TRBV6-5 and TRBJ2-7; D is uncertain. Germline-derived CDR1 and CDR2 are MNHEY and SVGAGI. V was clipped by 0 bases and J by 2 bases, with 8 bases between them. The CDR3 consists of 14 residues.

The chain has TRBV12-3 or TRBV12-4 and TRBJ2-1; D is undetermined. The V gene lost 6 bases and the J gene lost 0 bases, with 15 bases spanning the gap. The CDR3 length is 16 residues. CDR3 bases: TGTGCCAGCAGCCGTGACTCCTTTCACTCCTACAATGAGCAGTTCTTC. This codes for CASSRDSFHSYNEQFF.

This clonotype was observed a single time. This sequence joins TRBV6-5 and TRBJ2-2, with D perhaps being TRBD1 or TRBD2 (5 bases each). The V and J ends lost 6 bases and 4 bases respectively, with 9 bases between them. From germline, CDR1 is MNHEY and CDR2 SVGAGI. This CDR3 has 13 amino acids. The CDR3: CASRGELTGELFF. In DNA, the CDR3 is TGTGCCAGCAGAGGGGAGCTCACCGGGGAGCTGTTTTTT.

This chain links TRBV25-1 with TRBJ1-6, with D possibly being TRBD1 (6 bases). Deletions cut 6 bases from V and 8 bases from J, with 14 bases between. The germline V gene has CDR1 MGHDK and CDR2 SYGVNS. The CDR3 is 14 residues long. CDR3 sequence reads: CASSGAGGHSPLHF. In DNA form, the CDR3 reads TGTGCCAGCAGCGGGGCCGGGGGCCATTCACCCCTCCACTTT.